The 22 T cell receptor beta chains below were found in one sample sequenced in a study of CD8 T cells in Susac syndrome (dated 2019 in TCRdb). Receptor libraries were prepared by the immunoSEQ multiplex PCR assay. RNA was extracted using the RNeasy kit, and roughly 0.45 to 1 microgram was reverse transcribed with random hexamers. The public reads were reprocessed in TCRdb via fastp at Q25 and MiXCR, keeping in-frame beta chains. Rows matching on CDR3 protein sequence are summarized as one entry with the most common DNA and genes. This sample comprises roughly 110,000 distinct CDR3 sequences, approximately 93% of them detected only once. The biggest ten clones account for 0.4% to 0.5% of the sample. Sequencing used CD8+ T cells from PBMCs. The receptors stem from a human donor with Susac syndrome.

V is TRBV27 and J is TRBJ1-6; 11 nucleotides align to TRBD1. Germline CDR1 is MNHEY and CDR2 is SMNVEV (reference sequence). This CDR3 has 14 amino acids. Germline trimming cut 4 bases from V and 9 bases from J; bases unmatched to any gene: 2. The CDR3 loop reads CASSWTGGRSPLHF. In DNA, the CDR3 is TGTGCCAGCAGTTGGACAGGGGGCCGTTCACCCCTCCACTTT.

J is TRBJ2-7 and V is TRBV27; 7 bases match TRBD2. The length of the CDR3 is 13 residues. Germline CDR1 reads MNHEY; CDR2 reads SMNVEV (reference sequence). With 8 bases clipped from V and 2 bases from J, the junction kept 6 bases outside the gene matches. The DNA for the CDR3 is TGTGCCAGCGCAGCGGGGACCACCTACGAGCAGTACTTC. Translating gives CASAAGTTYEQYF.

This clonotype was recorded once. The rearrangement joins TRBV24-1 to TRBJ2-5; D uncertain. V gave up 3 bases and J gave up 5 bases, with 9 bases separating them. In germline, CDR1 is KGHDR, CDR2 SFDVKD. The CDR3 is 13 amino acids. In DNA, the CDR3 is TGTGCCACCAGTGATGTGGGTAGCGAGACCCAGTACTTC. Protein product: CATSDVGSETQYF.

The chain joins TRBV14 to TRBJ1-1, with TRBD1 matching 9 bases. CDR1 SGHDN and CDR2 FVKESK come from the germline V gene. V shed 3 bases and J 1 base; nucleotides not matched to a gene: 3. The CDR3 is 15 amino acids. The CDR3 DNA follows: TGTGCCAGCAGCCATTGGGACAGGGAGAACACTGAAGCTTTCTTT. Its translation is CASSHWDRENTEAFF.

The chain is built from TRBV29-1 and TRBJ2-7; TRBD1 matches at 12 bases. V lost 7 bases and J lost 7; bases outside the gene matches: 8. The germline V gene encodes CDR1 SQVTM and CDR2 ANQGSEA. There are 13 residues in the CDR3. The CDR3: CSAAGTGGYEQYF. The CDR3 DNA sequence: TGCAGCGCTGCCGGGACAGGGGGCTATGAGCAGTACTTC.

The chain recombines TRBV3-1 with TRBJ1-2, with D possibly matching TRBD1 (5 bases). Deletions cut 6 bases from V and 4 bases from J, with 15 bases between. The germline V gene has CDR1 LGHDT and CDR2 YNNKEL (reference sequence). The length of the CDR3 is 14 residues. The CDR3 nucleotides read TGTGCCAGCAGATCAGACAGACAACTCTATGGCTACACCTTC. It encodes CASRSDRQLYGYTF.

The chain couples TRBV27 to TRBJ2-3; D unresolved. Germline V gene lookup returns CDR1 MNHEY and CDR2 SMNVEV (reference sequence). The CDR3 runs 12 residues. Trimming took off 4 bases at V and 9 bases at J, with 11 bases between the two ends. The CDR3 nucleotides read TGTGCCAGCAGTTCGAACTACCGCACGCAGTATTTT. Protein product: CASSSNYRTQYF.

This sequence joins TRBV27 and TRBJ2-7; 12 positions match TRBD2. Losses at the gene ends were 9 bases for V and 4 bases for J; bases not matched to a gene: 4. The length of the CDR3 is 13 residues. Germline loops: CDR1 MNHEY, CDR2 SMNVEV (reference sequence). Here the CDR3 reads CASGLAGKYEQYF. The CDR3 nucleotides read TGTGCCAGTGGACTAGCGGGAAAATACGAGCAGTACTTC.

The chain recombines TRBV20-1 with TRBJ1-1; 8 positions match TRBD1. With 2 bases clipped from V and 5 bases from J, the junction kept 10 bases outside the gene matches. Germline assignment: CDR1 DFQATT and CDR2 SNEGSKA (reference sequence). The CDR3 contains 15 residues. CDR3 in amino acids: CSARTAGQGWTEAFF. In DNA form, the CDR3 reads TGCAGTGCTAGAACCGCCGGACAGGGCTGGACTGAAGCTTTCTTT.

This clonotype was counted a single time. The chain has TRBV7-9 and TRBJ2-3; 8 nucleotides match TRBD1. The CDR3 extends over 17 amino acids. V was pared by 5 bases and J by 4 bases, with 14 bases of the junction left unmatched. CDR1 is SEHNR, CDR2 FQNEAQ, per germline (reference sequence). The CDR3 nucleotides read TGTGCCAGCAGCACGGGACAGGATTTTCCCACCGCAGATACGCAGTATTTT. It yields the protein CASSTGQDFPTADTQYF.

This chain joins TRBV20-1 and TRBJ2-3, with 7 bases matching TRBD2. CDR3 length: 17 residues. Germline CDR1 reads DFQATT; CDR2 reads SNEGSKA (reference sequence). Trimming removed 1 base from V and 0 bases from J; junction bases left unmatched: 10. The CDR3 is CSARGERLAASTDTQYF. The CDR3 nucleotides are TGCAGTGCTAGAGGTGAAAGACTAGCAGCTAGCACAGATACGCAGTATTTT.

The gene calls are TRBV12-3 or TRBV12-4 and TRBJ2-5; 8 bases map to TRBD2. The V gene end was trimmed by 7 bases and the J gene end by 5 bases; junction bases not matched to a gene: 9. The CDR3 totals 14 residues. CDR3: CASNPGGAVETQYF. The DNA of the CDR3 is TGTGCCAGCAATCCCGGGGGGGCGGTTGAGACCCAGTACTTC.

The gene calls are TRBV3-1 and TRBJ2-3; TRBD2 aligns across 7 bases. Germline-derived CDR1 and CDR2 are LGHDT and YNNKEL (reference sequence). This CDR3 region has 16 residues. V shed 6 bases, J shed 8 bases, and the junction held 17 bases outside the gene matches. The CDR3 nucleotides are TGTGCCAGCAGGAGACTGGCCGACCCGGGGGAGGGTACGCAGTATTTT. Translation gives CASRRLADPGEGTQYF.

This chain uses TRBV20-1 with TRBJ2-1, with D possibly TRBD1 on 6 matching bases. V lost 3 bases, J lost 7 bases, and 10 bases lay in between. The CDR3 runs 12 residues. CDR1 is DFQATT and CDR2 is SNEGSKA in the germline V gene (reference sequence). The chain's CDR3 is CSASRGLNEQFF. CDR3 sequence (DNA): TGCAGTGCTAGCAGGGGTCTAAATGAGCAGTTCTTC.

The chain employs TRBV29-1 and TRBJ2-2, with 8 bases aligning to TRBD2. The CDR3 has 15 residues. Trimming took 5 bases from V and 2 from J; bases not matched to a gene: 7. From germline, CDR1 is SQVTM and CDR2 ANQGSEA. The CDR3 coding sequence is TGCAGCGTTCAAAGCGGGGGATCCAACACCGGGGAGCTGTTTTTT. This sequence encodes CSVQSGGSNTGELFF.

This clonotype appeared once. This chain links TRBV6-5 with TRBJ2-7; 8 bases line up with TRBD1. CDR1 MNHEY and CDR2 SVGAGI come from the germline V gene. Losses at the gene ends were 2 bases for V and 7 bases for J; bases not matched to a gene: 19. The CDR3 contains 18 residues. The CDR3 loop reads CASSYARGDRIRLGEQYF. The CDR3 DNA reads as TGTGCCAGCAGTTACGCCCGCGGGGACAGGATACGCCTTGGAGAGCAGTACTTC.

The gene calls are TRBV14 and TRBJ1-1; 7 nucleotides line up with TRBD1. Germline V gene data show CDR1 as SGHDN and CDR2 as FVKESK. V lost 4 bases and J lost 7; bases outside the gene matches: 9. This CDR3 has 14 amino acids. The CDR3 nucleotides are TGTGCCAGCAGCCTCAGGGGGGGGATACGTGAAGCTTTCTTT. The encoded protein is CASSLRGGIREAFF.

This clonotype has a handful of counts. The chain combines TRBV7-9 with TRBJ2-1, with D perhaps matching TRBD1 (6 bases). The V gene lost 2 bases and the J gene lost 0 bases, with 8 bases spanning the gap. The CDR3 consists of 15 residues. Germline V CDR1 and CDR2: SEHNR, FQNEAQ (reference sequence). The CDR3 region is CASSLQGSSYNEQFF. The DNA of the CDR3 is TGTGCCAGCAGCTTACAGGGGAGCTCCTACAATGAGCAGTTCTTC.

The chain employs TRBV12-3 or TRBV12-4 and TRBJ1-1, with a tentative D call TRBD1 (6 bases). The CDR3 spans 11 residues. V lost 5 bases, J lost 7 bases, and 8 bases lay in between. The CDR3 region is CASSGGHEAFF. The CDR3 DNA reads TGTGCCAGCAGTGGGGGACATGAAGCTTTCTTT.

The chain employs TRBV9 and TRBJ1-1; D might be TRBD1 (5 bases). Per germline, CDR1 SGDLS and CDR2 YYNGEE. Trimming removed 4 bases at V and 3 bases at J, with 19 bases between. This CDR3 contains 16 residues. As DNA, the CDR3 is TGTGCCAGCAGCCCCCGACTGGGGGGAAGGGACACTGAAGCTTTCTTT. Amino acid sequence: CASSPRLGGRDTEAFF.

This clonotype was seen once. This chain connects TRBV23-1 to TRBJ1-2, with unresolved D. TRBV23-1 is noted as an ORF with a role that remains uncertain. V was cut by 6 bases and J by 0 bases, with 11 bases left in between. The CDR3 extends over 14 amino acids. The CDR3 nucleotides are TGCGCCAGCAGCCGAAAGGGTACTAACTATGGCTACACCTTC. Amino acids: CASSRKGTNYGYTF.

The J gene is TRBJ1-4, the V gene TRBV5-1, with D tentatively TRBD1 (6 bases). Per germline, CDR1 SGHRS and CDR2 YFSETQ. V was cut by 5 bases and J by 0 bases, with 14 bases left in between. The CDR3 is made up of 16 amino acids. The CDR3 protein is CASSFLDSATNEKLFF. Written as DNA, the CDR3 is TGCGCCAGCAGTTTTCTGGACAGCGCAACTAATGAAAAACTGTTTTTT.